Each of the 27 T cell receptor beta chains below was sequenced from the same sample in a study of T cell responses to AZD1222 COVID-19 vaccine. The data were produced by immunoSEQ multiplex PCR, yet TCRdb's version contains in-frame clones alone and is incomplete. There are 65,000 to 95,000 clones in the sample; 80% to 90% occur only once, and roughly a tenth lies in the top ten. This specimen was peripheral blood, taken 28 days after the second AZD1222 dose. The receptors shown here come from an adult who received the AZD1222 COVID-19 vaccine.

The chain combines TRBV5-5 with TRBJ1-6; D is uncertain. CDR3 length equals 15 residues. Per the germline V gene, CDR1 is SGHKS and CDR2 is YYEKEE (reference sequence). V lost 4 bases and J lost 0, with 8 bases in between. The CDR3 DNA sequence: TGTGCCAGCAGCACGGTTAGCTCCTATAATTCACCCCTCCACTTT. It encodes CASSTVSSYNSPLHF.

This chain joins TRBV6-5 and TRBJ1-3; 7 bases are a match to TRBD1. CDR3 size: 14 residues. With V trimmed by 6 bases and J by 0 bases, 2 bases remained unmatched. Germline V gene sequence: CDR1 MNHEY, CDR2 SVGAGI. CDR3 nucleotides: TGTGCCAGCAGCCGGACAGGCTCTGGAAACACCATATATTTT. Amino acid sequence: CASSRTGSGNTIYF.

A few counts support this clone. CDR3 bases: TGTGCCAGCAGTGCGACTGGGCGGGGGAGGTATGGCTACACCTTC. Its protein product is CASSATGRGRYGYTF. The rearrangement uses TRBV2 and TRBJ1-2, with a weak D call TRBD1 (5 bases). Trimming stripped 4 bases from V and 5 bases from J, with 17 bases between. The CDR3 spans 15 residues. CDR1 is SNHLY, CDR2 FYNNEI, per germline.

The rearrangement joins TRBV12-5 to TRBJ2-7; the D gene could be TRBD1 or TRBD2 (6 bases each). The CDR3 covers 18 residues. V dropped 7 bases and J dropped 2 bases, with 27 bases sitting between them. Germline-derived CDR1 and CDR2 are LGHNT and FRNRAP. The CDR3 DNA reads as TGTGCTAGTGATGCAAGGGGAGAAGGGGGGCTTTTAACCTACGAGCAGTACTTC. This codes for CASDARGEGGLLTYEQYF.

The chain is built from TRBV5-6 and TRBJ1-1; weak D call: TRBD1 (5 bases). CDR3 size: 15 residues. Germline CDR1 is SGHDT and CDR2 is YYEEEE. V shed 4 bases and J shed 0 bases, with 13 bases lying between them. CDR3 loop: CASSLEGWMNTEAFF. Here the CDR3 DNA reads TGTGCCAGCAGCCTAGAGGGGTGGATGAACACTGAAGCTTTCTTT. Full variable domain (outside the CDR3, taken from reference TRBV5-6 and TRBJ1-1): DAGVTQSPTHLIKTRGQQVTLRCSPKSGHDTVSWYQQALGQGPQFIFQYYEEEERQRGNFPDRFSGHQFPNYSSELNVNALLLGDSALYLCASSLEGWMNTEAFFGQGTRLTVV.

J is TRBJ2-2 and V is TRBV2, with 14 bases that match TRBD2. V gave up 5 bases and J gave up 6 bases; unmatched junction bases: 2. Germline CDR1 reads SNHLY; CDR2 reads FYNNEI. The length of the CDR3 is 15 residues. DNA for the CDR3: TGTGCCAGCAGTTGGACTAGCGGGGGGCCCGGGGAGCTGTTTTTT. This encodes CASSWTSGGPGELFF.

The V gene is TRBV10-3, the J gene TRBJ1-2; D not resolved. Trimming took off 3 bases at V and 4 bases at J, with 15 bases between the two ends. There are 15 residues in the CDR3. From germline, CDR1 is ENHRY and CDR2 SYGVKD. The CDR3 sequence is CAISEEPRSSYGYTF. The CDR3 coding sequence is TGTGCCATCAGTGAAGAGCCCAGATCTAGCTATGGCTACACCTTC.

The rearrangement uses TRBV7-3 and TRBJ2-7; the match to TRBD1 covers 7 bases. There are 15 residues in the CDR3. The trim removed 2 bases at V and 4 bases at J, leaving 8 bases unmatched. The germline V gene has CDR1 SGHTA and CDR2 FQGTGA. The CDR3 loop reads CASSLLPSGQYEQYF. The CDR3 nucleotides read TGTGCCAGCAGCTTACTGCCCTCGGGACAGTACGAGCAGTACTTC.

With regard to this clone: The junction departs from germline at one end; a sequencing error may be responsible. The sample holds other DNA sequences that translate to the same CDR3. The chain combines TRBV7-9 with TRBJ2-7, with 11 positions matching TRBD2. Germline V gene sequence: CDR1 SEHNR, CDR2 FQNEAQ (reference sequence). CDR3 length: 13 residues. The CDR3 protein is CASSLAGGYEQYF. For the CDR3, the DNA is TGTGCCAGCAGTTTAGCGGGGGGGTACGAGCAGTACTTC.

The J gene is TRBJ1-1, the V gene TRBV6-5, with TRBD1 identical over 7 bases. V lost 6 bases and J lost 1; bases outside the gene matches: 5. CDR1 is MNHEY and CDR2 is SVGAGI in the germline V gene. This CDR3 is built from 14 residues. CDR3 sequence: CASRNNRGNTEAFF. In DNA, the CDR3 is TGTGCCAGCAGGAACAACAGGGGGAACACTGAAGCTTTCTTT.

The J gene is TRBJ1-2, the V gene TRBV5-1; maybe TRBD1 (5 bases). This CDR3 region has 14 residues. The ends were cut back, 2 bases at V and 4 bases at J, with 12 bases in the middle. Germline V CDR1 and CDR2: SGHRS, YFSETQ. CDR3: CASSFVGDSYGYTF. The CDR3, as DNA: TGCGCCAGCAGCTTCGTCGGGGACTCCTATGGCTACACCTTC.

V and J are TRBV6-5 and TRBJ1-1; 9 nucleotides line up with TRBD1. Germline-derived CDR1 and CDR2 are MNHEY and SVGAGI. This CDR3 spans 13 amino acids. V shed 5 bases and J 5 bases; nucleotides not matched to a gene: 3. The CDR3 bases are TGTGCCAGCAGTACAGGGGGCTTGACTGAAGCTTTCTTT. Translation gives CASSTGGLTEAFF.

The chain links TRBV5-1 to TRBJ2-3; D may be TRBD2 (6 bases). The CDR3 has 16 residues. Germline CDR1 reads SGHRS; CDR2 reads YFSETQ. Trimming took 0 bases from V and 2 from J, leaving 13 bases between them. For the CDR3, the DNA is TGCGCCAGCAGCTTGGAGGGTCGCGGGGCCACAGATACGCAGTATTTT. Translating it yields CASSLEGRGATDTQYF.

The chain is built from TRBV19 and TRBJ1-3; the D gene is possibly TRBD1 (5 bases). Trimming took off 5 bases at V and 2 bases at J, with 7 bases between the two ends. Germline V lookup: CDR1 LNHDA, CDR2 SQIVND (reference sequence). The CDR3 has 13 residues. The DNA for the CDR3 is TGTGCCAGTAGTTGGGACGCTGGAAACACCATATATTTT. The encoded protein is CASSWDAGNTIYF.

This chain connects TRBV11-1 to TRBJ2-7; TRBD1 agrees at 7 bases. This CDR3 spans 14 amino acids. The V segment lost 5 bases and the J segment 5 bases; nucleotides outside the gene matches: 9. CDR1 is SGHAT, CDR2 FQDESV, per germline (reference sequence). CDR3 DNA: TGTGCCAGCAGCCCTAGACAGGGAGCCCACGAGCAGTACTTC. This translates into CASSPRQGAHEQYF.

The chain recombines TRBV10-2 with TRBJ2-7; weak D call: TRBD2 (5 bases). The CDR3 covers 15 residues. Deletions cut 6 bases from V and 1 base from J, with 16 bases between. Looked up from germline, CDR1 is WSHSY and CDR2 is SAAADI. The CDR3 region is CASRKTEAVSYEQYF. The CDR3 coding sequence is TGCGCCAGCAGAAAAACAGAAGCGGTATCCTACGAGCAGTACTTC.

This chain uses TRBV6-1 with TRBJ1-6; D not certain. The CDR3 has 15 residues. The V end lost 0 bases, the J end lost 7 bases, and 10 bases lay between the germline ends. CDR1 is MNHNS and CDR2 is SASEGT in the germline V gene. CDR3 protein: CASSEAPTKNSPLHF. In DNA, the CDR3 is TGTGCCAGCAGTGAAGCCCCGACGAAAAATTCACCCCTCCACTTT.

The chain joins TRBV5-1 to TRBJ1-6, with D maybe TRBD1 (6 bases). Trimming left V 4 bases short and J 8 bases short, with 13 bases between. The CDR3 runs to 14 residues. From germline, CDR1 is SGHRS and CDR2 YFSETQ. CDR3 nucleotides: TGCGCCAGCAGCCGAGGGGGTATGGATTCACCCCTCCACTTT. It specifies CASSRGGMDSPLHF.

J is TRBJ1-3 and V is TRBV10-3, with D possibly being TRBD1 (5 bases). The CDR3 runs to 13 residues. Germline CDR1 ENHRY, CDR2 SYGVKD. V gave up 10 bases and J gave up 2 bases, with 12 bases separating them. CDR3 sequence reads: CATLRGPGNTIYF. The CDR3 nucleotides read TGTGCCACCCTGAGGGGACCTGGAAACACCATATATTTT.

This clone was found once. The chain combines TRBV7-9 with TRBJ1-1; D is possibly TRBD1 (5 bases). The germline V gene encodes CDR1 SEHNR and CDR2 FQNEAQ (reference sequence). This CDR3 has 13 residues. The V end lost 5 bases, the J end lost 4 bases, and 11 bases lay between the germline ends. The chain's CDR3 is CASSPRGSTEAFF. Written as DNA, the CDR3 is TGTGCCAGCAGCCCCCGGGGGAGCACTGAAGCTTTCTTT.

The count of this clone is one. The chain combines TRBV5-6 with TRBJ2-5; maybe TRBD2 (6 bases). Germline V lookup: CDR1 SGHDT, CDR2 YYEEEE. This CDR3 contains 14 residues. With 4 bases removed from V and 2 bases from J, the gap between germline ends came to 12 bases. In DNA form, the CDR3 reads TGTGCCAGCAGCACCGGTGGGGGGCAAGAGACCCAGTACTTC. It specifies CASSTGGGQETQYF.

V is TRBV10-3 and J is TRBJ2-6; TRBD2 might be the D (5 bases). The CDR3 covers 17 residues. CDR1 and CDR2 from the germline V gene are ENHRY and SYGVKD. Trimming shortened V by 0 bases and J by 2 bases, and 11 bases separated the two germline ends. In DNA form, the CDR3 reads TGTGCCATCAGTGAGTCGAGACTGGGAGCTGGGGCCAACGTCCTGACTTTC. It is translated as CAISESRLGAGANVLTF.

CDR3 coding DNA: TGTGCCAGCTCACCCTTTCATATGAGTCCGGGCAATCAGCCCCAGCATTTT. Its translation: CASSPFHMSPGNQPQHF. V is TRBV18 and J is TRBJ1-5; D is ambiguous. Looked up from germline, CDR1 is KGHSH and CDR2 is LQKENI. The V gene lost 3 bases and the J gene lost 2 bases, with 17 bases spanning the gap. The CDR3 covers 17 residues.

This clone was found once. This rearrangement joins TRBV3-1 (or the pseudogene TRBV3-2) to TRBJ1-6; unclear D gene. Trimming left V 9 bases short and J 1 base short, with 4 bases between. CDR3 length: 12 amino acids. Looked up from germline, CDR1 is LGHDT and CDR2 is YNNKEL (reference sequence). The CDR3 spells CASSSYNSPLHF. As DNA, the CDR3 is TGTGCCAGTAGTTCCTATAATTCACCCCTCCACTTT.

The gene calls are TRBV2 and TRBJ1-2; a possible D gene is TRBD1 (5 bases). With 8 bases removed from V and 4 bases from J, the gap between germline ends came to 14 bases. Germline V gene lookup returns CDR1 SNHLY and CDR2 FYNNEI. This CDR3 comprises 13 residues. CDR3 region: CASGGARGYGYTF. The CDR3 bases are TGTGCCAGCGGGGGAGCGCGGGGCTATGGCTACACCTTC.

J is TRBJ2-5 and V is TRBV7-6; D ambiguous. This CDR3 is built from 16 residues. The germline CDR1 and CDR2 sequences are SGHVS and FNYEAQ. The V end lost 3 bases, the J end lost 4 bases, and 18 bases lay between the germline ends. The CDR3 loop reads CASSFRAGVWGETQYF. CDR3 DNA: TGTGCCAGCAGCTTTCGGGCTGGGGTTTGGGGAGAGACCCAGTACTTC.

The chain uses TRBV27 and TRBJ1-5; no definite D call. The CDR3 covers 12 residues. The ends were cut back, 6 bases at V and 7 bases at J, with 10 bases in the middle. Germline V gives CDR1 MNHEY, CDR2 SMNVEV (reference sequence). The CDR3 sequence is CASSEAGQPQHF. As DNA, the CDR3 is TGTGCCAGCAGCGAGGCGGGGCAGCCCCAGCATTTT.